This TCR beta chain was profiled in a study of OX40 agonist ivuxolimab in advanced cancers. Study overall: Cohort: more than 75% men, mean age approximately 60, aged roughly 20 to 79. Findings and limits, study-wide: Dose levels from 0.1 to 3.0 mg/kg saw CD4+ and CD8+ blood T cells expand clonally by week 6. Among some nonresponders, normalized T-cell clonal expansion was also low.

Sampling of blood occurred at baseline, cycle 4 day 1, and cycle 7 day 1. The count of this clone is one. What it binds is unknown. Germline V lookup: CDR1 WSHSY, CDR2 SAAADI. Trimming at V came to 8 bases and at J to 8 bases, leaving 11 bases not matched to a gene. The CDR3 length is 15 residues. Repertoires were generated with immunoSEQ multiplex PCR, while TCRdb's copy carries only in-frame clones and drops some. The data hold more than 65,000 clones, with roughly 90% observed a single time. The sample consisted of CD4+ or CD8+ T cells sorted from blood, taken in a trial of the OX40 agonist ivuxolimab. The clonotype comes from an adult with an advanced solid tumor such as melanoma, head and neck, liver or kidney cancer. The V call is TRBV10-2, the J call TRBJ2-3, with TRBD2 identical over 12 bases. CDR3 region: CASGPTSGSWVTQYF. CDR3 coding DNA: TGCGCCAGCGGCCCGACTAGCGGGAGTTGGGTTACGCAGTATTTT.